Presented here are 2 T cell receptor beta chains from one specimen sequenced in a study of T cell responses to AZD1222 COVID-19 vaccine. The data were produced by immunoSEQ multiplex PCR, yet TCRdb's version contains in-frame clones alone and is incomplete. The table shows under 100,000 clones, with roughly nine tenths occurring only once. This specimen was peripheral blood, taken on day 0 of AZD1222 vaccination. These receptors were obtained from an adult in good health.

The V call is TRBV6-5, the J call TRBJ2-3; tentative D call: TRBD2 (7 bases). This CDR3 has 16 amino acids. The V and J ends lost 0 bases and 8 bases respectively, with 18 bases between them. The V gene's germline CDR1 is MNHEY and CDR2 SVGAGI. In DNA form, the CDR3 reads TGTGCCAGCAGTTACTCGGATGCGGGGGCAAGGGGTACGCAGTATTTT. Translated: CASSYSDAGARGTQYF.

This clone was seen only a few times. The V and J genes are TRBV18 and TRBJ1-2; D remains ambiguous. This CDR3 is built from 14 residues. The V end was cut by 6 bases, the J end by 7 bases, with 18 bases between. The germline CDR1 and CDR2 sequences are KGHSH and LQKENI. CDR3 region: CASSDGPRDSGYTF. In nucleotides, the CDR3 is TGTGCCAGCTCCGACGGACCCCGCGACTCTGGCTACACCTTC.